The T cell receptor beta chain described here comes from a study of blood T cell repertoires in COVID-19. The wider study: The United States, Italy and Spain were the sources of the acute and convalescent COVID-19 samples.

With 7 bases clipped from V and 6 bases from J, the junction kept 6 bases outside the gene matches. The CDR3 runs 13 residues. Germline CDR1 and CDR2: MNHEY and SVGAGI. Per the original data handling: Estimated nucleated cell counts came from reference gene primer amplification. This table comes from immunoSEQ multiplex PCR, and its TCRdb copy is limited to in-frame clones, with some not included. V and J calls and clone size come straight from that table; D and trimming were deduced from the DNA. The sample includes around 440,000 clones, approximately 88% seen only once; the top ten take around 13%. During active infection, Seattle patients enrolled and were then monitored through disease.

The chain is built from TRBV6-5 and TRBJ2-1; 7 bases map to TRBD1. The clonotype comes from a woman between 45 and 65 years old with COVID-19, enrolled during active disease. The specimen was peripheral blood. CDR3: CASILDRVNEQFF. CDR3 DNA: TGTGCCAGCATTCTAGACAGGGTCAATGAGCAGTTCTTC.